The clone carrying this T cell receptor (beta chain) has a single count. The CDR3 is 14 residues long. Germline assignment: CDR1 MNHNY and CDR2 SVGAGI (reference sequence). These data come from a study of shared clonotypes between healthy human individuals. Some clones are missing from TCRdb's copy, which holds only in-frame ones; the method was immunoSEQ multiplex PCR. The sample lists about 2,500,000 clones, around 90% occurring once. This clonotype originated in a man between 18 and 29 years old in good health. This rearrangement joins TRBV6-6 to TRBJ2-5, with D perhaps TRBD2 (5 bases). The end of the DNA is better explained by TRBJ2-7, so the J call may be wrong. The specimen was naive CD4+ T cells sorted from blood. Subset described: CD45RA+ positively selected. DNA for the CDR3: TGTGCCAGCAGTTACGCCAGCGGCCCCTACGAGCAGTACTTC. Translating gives CASSYASGPYEQYF.